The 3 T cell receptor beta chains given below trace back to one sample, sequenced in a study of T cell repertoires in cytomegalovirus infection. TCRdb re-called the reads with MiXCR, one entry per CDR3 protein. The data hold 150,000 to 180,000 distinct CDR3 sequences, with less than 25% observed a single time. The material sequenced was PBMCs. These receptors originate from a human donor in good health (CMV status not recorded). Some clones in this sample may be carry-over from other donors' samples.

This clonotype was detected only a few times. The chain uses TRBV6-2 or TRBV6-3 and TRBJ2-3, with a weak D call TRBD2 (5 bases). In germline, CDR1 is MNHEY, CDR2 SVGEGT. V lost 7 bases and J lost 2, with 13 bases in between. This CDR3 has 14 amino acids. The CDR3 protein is CASMERSTTDTQYF. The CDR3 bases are TGTGCCAGCATGGAGCGGAGCACCACAGATACGCAGTATTTT.

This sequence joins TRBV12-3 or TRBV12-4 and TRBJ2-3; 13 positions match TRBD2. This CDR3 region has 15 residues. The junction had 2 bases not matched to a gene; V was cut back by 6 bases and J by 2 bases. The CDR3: CASRGLAGTTDTQYF. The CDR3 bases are TGTGCCAGCAGGGGACTAGCGGGAACCACAGATACGCAGTATTTT.

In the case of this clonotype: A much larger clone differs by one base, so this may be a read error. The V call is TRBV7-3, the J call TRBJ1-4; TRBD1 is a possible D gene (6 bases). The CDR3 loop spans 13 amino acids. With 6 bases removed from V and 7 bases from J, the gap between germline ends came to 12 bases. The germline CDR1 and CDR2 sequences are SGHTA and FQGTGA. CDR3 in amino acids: CASSVGAGEKLFF. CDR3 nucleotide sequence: TGTGCCAGCAGTGTGGGGGCGGGTGAAAAACTGTTTTTT. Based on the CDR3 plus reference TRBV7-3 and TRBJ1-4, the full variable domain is GAGVSQTPSNKVTEKGKYVELRCDPISGHTALYWYRQSLGQGPEFLIYFQGTGAADDSGLPNDRFFAVRPEGSVSTLKIQRTERGDSAVYLCASSVGAGEKLFFGSGTQLSVL.